This T cell receptor (beta chain) is drawn from a study of blood T cell repertoires in COVID-19. For the study at large: There were acute and convalescent COVID-19 samples, and they came from the United States, Italy and Spain.

Assay used: immunoSEQ multiplex PCR; TCRdb lists only in-frame clones, some missing. The sample holds about 33,000 clones, roughly 88% seen once. The source of this sequence is a human donor in a cohort sampled during active COVID-19. Source material: peripheral blood.

CDR3 in amino acids: CASSHTGTGRAGELFF. The CDR3 coding sequence is TGTGCCAGCAGCCACACCGGGACAGGGAGGGCCGGGGAGCTGTTTTTT. V and J are TRBV11-2 and TRBJ2-2; 9 bases agree with TRBD1. The V gene end was trimmed by 5 bases and the J gene end by 6 bases; junction bases not matched to a gene: 10. The CDR3 covers 16 residues. CDR1 is SGHAT, CDR2 FQNNGV, per germline.